Listed below are T cell receptor beta chains from one sample, sequenced in a study of regulatory T cells in long-lasting Graves disease. Each CDR3 protein gets one entry after TCRdb re-called the multiplex PCR reads with MiXCR. The sample holds 360,000 or so distinct CDR3 sequences; roughly 20% are singletons and the top ten take about 27%. Sequencing used peripheral blood mononuclear cells (PBMCs), obtained when the disease was refractory, from a patient treated with antithyroid drugs. Every receptor here comes from a woman in her thirties or forties with Graves disease. Both conserved end residues are part of each CDR3. A D gene is named only where the DNA matches it firmly. The listing skips clone size in some rows; elsewhere it reads once, few, many or a size class.

D gene,V gene,J gene,clone size,CDR3 protein,CDR3 DNA
TRBD2,TRBV20-1,TRBJ2-3,-,CSATGGLAGGGDTQYF,TGCAGTGCTACGGGGGGGCTAGCGGGAGGGGGAGATACGCAGTATTTT
-,TRBV24-1,TRBJ1-5,-,CATTGRGTEQPQHF,TGTGCCACCACCGGAAGGGGAACGGAGCAGCCCCAGCATTTT
-,TRBV2,TRBJ2-7,many,CASSPTPTGIQYEQYF,TGTGCCAGCAGCCCAACCCCGACAGGAATTCAATACGAGCAGTACTTC
-,TRBV6-2/TRBV6-3,TRBJ1-6,-,CASSSRPRRGWRSPLHF,TGTGCCAGCAGTTCTCGCCCCAGAAGAGGGTGGCGGTCACCCCTCCACTTT
TRBD1,TRBV28,TRBJ1-2,many,CASSLQGAKGYTF,TGTGCCAGCAGTTTACAGGGGGCTAAAGGCTACACCTTC
-,TRBV20-1,TRBJ2-5,few,CSATLRVAAQETQYF,TGCAGTGCAACTCTCAGGGTTGCGGCCCAAGAGACCCAGTACTTC
-,TRBV10-3,TRBJ2-5,many,CAISEWGEVGETQYF,TGTGCCATCAGTGAGTGGGGAGAGGTAGGAGAGACCCAGTACTTC
TRBD1,TRBV6-1,TRBJ2-6,-,CASRTGHSGANVLTF,TGTGCCAGCAGGACAGGGCACTCTGGGGCCAACGTCCTGACTTTC
TRBD2,TRBV11-1,TRBJ2-7,-,CASSPGLAGERFHEQYF,TGTGCCAGCAGCCCGGGACTAGCGGGAGAAAGGTTCCACGAGCAGTACTTC
TRBD2,TRBV12-3/TRBV12-4,TRBJ2-7,many,CASSPTTSGSLAGEQYF,TGTGCCAGCAGTCCTACGACTAGCGGGAGTCTGGCGGGGGAGCAGTACTTC
-,TRBV5-1,TRBJ2-7,-,CASSFSPSYEQYF,TGCGCCAGCAGCTTCTCCCCTTCCTACGAGCAGTACTTC